This is a list of T cell receptor beta chains from one sample in a study of blood T cells in healthy people across ages. Each CDR3 protein is one row after TCRdb ran MiXCR on the 5' RACE reads. The data contain over a million distinct CDR3 sequences, around two fifths of them seen just once; the ten biggest clones take up roughly 8.2%. The source material was blood. The receptors originated from a young woman in good health. Each CDR3 is given with its conserved first and last residue. A D gene is named only where the DNA matches it firmly. Not every row has a clone size; where given, it reads once, few, many or a size class.

>13|-|TRBV10-3|many|TRBJ2-1
CAISVGRYNEQFF
TGTGCCATCAGTGTCGGCAGATACAATGAGCAGTTCTTC
>15|-|TRBV20-1|-|TRBJ2-3
CSAIPLPGGTDTQYF
TGCAGTGCTATACCATTACCGGGGGGCACAGATACGCAGTATTTT
>17|TRBD1|TRBV3-1|-|TRBJ1-1
CASSQGLGGGGNTEAFF
TGTGCCAGCAGCCAAGGGCTTGGAGGGGGCGGGAACACTGAAGCTTTCTTT
>15|TRBD1|TRBV28|-|TRBJ2-5
CASSSGTERQETQYF
TGTGCCAGCAGTTCCGGGACAGAGAGACAAGAGACCCAGTACTTC
>13|-|TRBV7-2|few|TRBJ2-1
CASTPGFYNEQFF
TGTGCCAGCACCCCAGGGTTCTACAATGAGCAGTTCTTC
>16|-|TRBV11-1|-|TRBJ2-1
CASSPPQLQVSYEQFF
TGTGCCAGCAGCCCACCCCAACTACAAGTATCCTACGAGCAGTTCTTC
>15|TRBD1|TRBV7-2|-|TRBJ1-4
CASSPQGAANEKLFF
TGTGCCAGTTCACCGCAGGGGGCGGCTAATGAAAAACTGTTTTTT
>16|-|TRBV6-5|few|TRBJ2-3
CASSNTGGGNTDTQYF
TGTGCCAGCAGTAACACCGGTGGCGGGAACACAGATACGCAGTATTTT
>14|TRBD2|TRBV28|-|TRBJ2-5
CASSWDYHKETQYF
TGTGCCAGCAGTTGGGACTACCATAAAGAGACCCAGTACTTC
>16|-|TRBV6-4|-|TRBJ2-5
CASSERTIVCQETQYF
TGTGCCAGCAGTGAAAGGACAATAGTATGCCAAGAGACCCAGTACTTC
>17|TRBD1|TRBV4-1|-|TRBJ1-2
CASSLTRTGGSNYGYTF
TGCGCCAGCAGCCTTACCAGGACAGGGGGCTCCAACTATGGCTACACCTTC
>16|TRBD1|TRBV5-4|many|TRBJ2-7
CASSYEGQGASHEQYF
TGTGCCAGCAGCTACGAAGGACAGGGGGCATCGCACGAGCAGTACTTC
>16|-|TRBV9|-|TRBJ2-3
CASSGSTSSPWVTQYF
TGTGCCAGCAGCGGATCCACTAGCTCCCCTTGGGTTACGCAGTATTTT
>15|-|TRBV2|-|TRBJ1-2
CASSEEYGLFRGYTF
TGTGCCAGCAGTGAGGAGTACGGACTCTTTCGAGGCTACACCTTC
>15|-|TRBV20-1|many|TRBJ2-3
CSADLGLPGVDTQYF
TGCAGTGCCGATCTGGGACTCCCTGGGGTAGATACGCAGTATTTT
>15|-|TRBV7-2|once|TRBJ2-5
CASSLVSIGGETQYF
TGTGCCAGCAGCTTAGTTTCTATAGGGGGAGAGACCCAGTACTTC
>16|TRBD2|TRBV6-6|-|TRBJ2-7
CASSCSDSGNSYEQYF
TGTGCCAGCAGTTGCTCAGATAGCGGGAACTCCTACGAGCAGTACTTC
>14|TRBD2|TRBV13|-|TRBJ2-7
CASSLGTSGGEQYF
TGTGCCAGCAGCTTAGGGACTAGCGGGGGTGAGCAGTACTTC
>14|-|TRBV7-2|-|TRBJ2-1
CASSPGVAANEQFF
TGTGCCAGCAGCCCAGGGGTAGCGGCGAATGAGCAGTTCTTC
>17|-|TRBV14|-|TRBJ2-3
CASSQDHGGVSTDTQYF
TGTGCCAGCAGCCAAGATCACGGCGGAGTAAGCACAGATACGCAGTATTTT
>16|TRBD1|TRBV7-9|-|TRBJ1-2
CASRPQLDRVSDGYTF
TGTGCCAGCAGACCCCAACTCGACAGGGTATCGGATGGCTACACCTTC
>16|TRBD2|TRBV5-1|-|TRBJ2-2
CASSLRAGENTGELFF
TGCGCCAGCAGCTTGCGTGCGGGGGAGAACACCGGGGAGCTGTTTTTT
>14|TRBD1|TRBV5-1|once|TRBJ1-5
CASSSTGVDQPQHF
TGCGCCAGCAGCTCCACAGGGGTGGATCAGCCCCAGCATTTT
>15|TRBD2|TRBV7-2|-|TRBJ2-1
CASSSLAGVFNEQFF
TGTGCCAGCAGTTCTCTAGCGGGAGTGTTTAATGAGCAGTTCTTC
>14|TRBD1|TRBV13|few|TRBJ1-2
CASSRGTEIYGYTF
TGTGCCAGCAGCCGCGGGACAGAGATTTATGGCTACACCTTC
>14|-|TRBV7-9|few|TRBJ1-1
CASSWTMEKAEAFF
TGTGCCAGCAGCTGGACAATGGAAAAAGCTGAAGCTTTCTTT